This TCR beta chain was profiled in a study of post-analysis software for immune sequencing data (dated by TCRdb to between 2015 and 2016). About the study as a whole: Disease courses on record covered relapsing-remitting, secondary progressive and progressive-relapsing multiple sclerosis, though some patients had no subtype annotation. Patient repertoires were compared against roughly 12 previously published healthy control repertoires from donors aged roughly 6 to 26 years. A subset of samples was prepared in parallel using single-end sample barcoding, then pooled and co-amplified after Illumina adapter ligation. Paper-wide results and their limitations: Significantly lower normalized Chao1 diversity was found in multiple sclerosis patients than in controls, suggesting substantial peripheral T-cell clonal expansion. The multiple sclerosis patient group was slightly younger than the control group. Several TRBV segments, including TRBV5-6, TRBV5-1 and TRBV20-1, were significantly more frequent in patients than controls. Direct clustering with F measure showed strong co-clustering of samples prepared in the same batch, prompting a batch-effect correction.

The library was generated by PCR. For sequencing, an Illumina HiSeq 2500 was employed. To reduce PCR and sequencing biases, unique molecular identifiers were built into the TCR beta cDNA libraries. Per 1 to 10 million input T cells, 500,000 or so cDNA molecules were obtained, such that each molecule approximated one T cell. The patient libraries were prepared and sequenced with the same protocol used for the earlier healthy control dataset. Within a given batch, samples were prepared together, multiplexed and sequenced on the same HiSeq lane. Per the source publication's procedure: Raw barcoded reads were processed with MIGEC, and single-read molecular identifier groups were discarded before consensus assembly and CDR3 extraction. Clonotype tables were post-analysed with VDJtools, normalizing diversity by down-sampling all datasets to the smallest sample size. In repertoire overlap clustering, CDR3 amino acid sequences, but not nucleotide sequences, were matched to correct batch-related cross-sample contamination. Through fastp at Q25 and MiXCR, TCRdb rebuilt clones from the public reads, retaining in-frame beta chains. Each entry is one CDR3 protein sequence, shown with its most common DNA and genes. Clone size and V and J calls follow TCRdb, not the original study. This sample holds 380,000 or so distinct CDR3 sequences; roughly 30% were observed only once. The ten largest clones capture around 15% of the sample.

This clonotype was seen a handful of times. It lacks a known antigen. Base quality data are lacking; no much larger clone is found one base away. To demonstrate the VDJtools post-analysis software, TCR beta repertoires were profiled from the peripheral blood of some 12 young patients with multiple sclerosis. The patients with multiple sclerosis were children and adolescents between roughly 6 and 17 years of age. The junction shows trimming of 6 bases on V and 0 bases on J, plus 18 bases between the germline ends. CDR1 and CDR2 are drawn from the germline V gene: MNHEY, SVGAGI. The CDR3 starts with the cysteine, ends with the phenylalanine, and has 16 residues. Just CDR3 DNA is preserved here, 48 bases in frame from base 1.

Sample: blood. The V and J segments used are TRBV6-5 and TRBJ2-7; TRBD2 could be the D gene, as 6 bases match. The receptor comes from a girl between 10 and 17 years old with multiple sclerosis. Here the CDR3 is given as CASSHDPPGGSYEQYF. The DNA reads TGTGCCAGCAGCCACGACCCCCCCGGGGGCTCCTACGAGCAGTACTTC.